This TCR beta chain originates from a study of control samples from healthy donors and cancer patients. In this sample, this clone turned up a few times. The data were produced by immunoSEQ multiplex PCR, yet TCRdb's version contains in-frame clones alone and is incomplete. The sample lists about 410,000 clones, 80% to 95% occurring once. V lost 5 bases to trimming and J lost 12 bases, with 13 bases between them. The CDR3 contains 11 residues. Germline values: CDR1 LGHDT, CDR2 YNNKEL (reference sequence). This TCR was sampled from a man in his forties with head and neck cancer. Sequencing was done on a sample of PBMCs. The V call is TRBV3-1 (or the pseudogene TRBV3-2), the J call TRBJ1-2; D possibly corresponds to TRBD1 (5 bases). The CDR3 DNA sequence: TGTGCCAGCAGCTCAACAAGGGACCACACCTTC. This sequence encodes CASSSTRDHTF.